Below, one T cell receptor beta chain is given with its context. Original processing methods: From reference gene primer amplification, estimates of nucleated cell counts were derived. Data came from immunoSEQ multiplex PCR; TCRdb stores just in-frame clones and leaves some out. D and trimming come from the DNA, and the V and J calls and clone size come from that table. The sample lists over 40,000 clones; 86% were seen once. The data originate from a study of blood T cell repertoires in COVID-19. Study information: Both acute and convalescent COVID-19 samples were obtained from the United States, Italy and Spain. From T cells, B-cell-depleted T cells, or PBMCs came the material, which was cDNA or gDNA.

The origin of this receptor is an older man with acute or convalescent COVID-19. What was sequenced was peripheral blood.

The CDR3 coding sequence is TGTGCCTGGAAATCGAGGGGGAGTTACGAGCAGTACTTC. It translates to CAWKSRGSYEQYF. This sequence joins TRBV30 and TRBJ2-7, with D tentatively TRBD1 (6 bases). Germline values: CDR1 GTSNPN, CDR2 SVGIG (reference sequence). The V end was cut by 4 bases, the J end by 4 bases, with 14 bases between. The CDR3 totals 13 residues.